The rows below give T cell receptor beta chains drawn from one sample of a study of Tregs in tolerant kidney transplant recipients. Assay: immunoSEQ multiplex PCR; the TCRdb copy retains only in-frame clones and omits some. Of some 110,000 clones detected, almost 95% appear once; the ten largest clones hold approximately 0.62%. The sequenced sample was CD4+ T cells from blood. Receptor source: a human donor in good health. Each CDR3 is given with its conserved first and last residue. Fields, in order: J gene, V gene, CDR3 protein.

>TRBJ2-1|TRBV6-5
CASSPGTVYNEQFF
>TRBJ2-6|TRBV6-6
CASSYSRGPGANVLTF
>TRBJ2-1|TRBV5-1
CASSGRASYNEQFF
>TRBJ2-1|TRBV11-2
CASSSRQSYNEQFF
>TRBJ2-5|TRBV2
CASSTQETQYF
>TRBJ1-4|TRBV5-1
CASRRTGRLAEKLFF
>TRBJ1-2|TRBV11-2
CASSLPGKMNGYTF
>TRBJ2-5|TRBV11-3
CASSLASQETQYF
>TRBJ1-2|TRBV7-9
CASSLGHGYTF
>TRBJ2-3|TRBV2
CASSGWTSTDTQYF
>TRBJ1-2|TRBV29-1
CSAHTSNYGYTF
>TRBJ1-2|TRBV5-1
CAGMPGHLYGYTF
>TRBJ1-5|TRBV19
CASSMGRDQPQHF
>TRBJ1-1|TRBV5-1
CASSPPTVNTEAFF
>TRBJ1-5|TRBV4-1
CASSQDGVQVNQPQHF
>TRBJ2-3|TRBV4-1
CASSLPRLAGGPRSTDTQYF
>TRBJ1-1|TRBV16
CASSQSLAAMNTEAFF
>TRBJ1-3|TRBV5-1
CASSLEVSGNTIYF
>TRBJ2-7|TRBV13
CASSLMPGPCTF
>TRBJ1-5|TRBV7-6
CASSPGQGSQPQHF
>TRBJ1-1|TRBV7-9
CASSSAYRSFTEAFF
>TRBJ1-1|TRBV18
CASSPRVSTEAFF
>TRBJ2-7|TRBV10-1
CASPSYEQYF
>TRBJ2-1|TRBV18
CASSPPRASYNEQFF
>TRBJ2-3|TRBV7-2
CASSFSRLAGDTQYF
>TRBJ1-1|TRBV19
CASSQDRGVTEAFF
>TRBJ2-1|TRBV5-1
CASSLGPGGPSNEQFF
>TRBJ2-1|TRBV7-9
CASSLVQLGEQFF
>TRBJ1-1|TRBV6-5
CASTETRNTEAFF
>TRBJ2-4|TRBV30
CAWSALAGGKGNIQYF
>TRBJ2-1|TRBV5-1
CASSLLRDFLDNEQFF
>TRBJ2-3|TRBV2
CASSSTPYSTDTQYF